This T cell receptor (beta chain) was recorded in a study of T cell repertoires in aging, cancer and after chemotherapy. The template was genomic DNA from peripheral blood, not RNA. TRB rearrangements spanning V, D and J were amplified using mixed TRB-A/B primers. TCRdb re-called the multiplex PCR reads through MiXCR, storing one row per CDR3 protein. The sample yields about 1,500 distinct CDR3 sequences, about 57% seen once. This sequence was found in a human donor with a blood cancer. Input material: blood.

The CDR3 sequence: CAWSVARVRTTIEQYF. Written as DNA, the CDR3 is TGTGCCTGGAGTGTAGCGAGGGTCCGTACTACGATAGAGCAGTACTTC. The chain employs TRBV30 and TRBJ2-7; weak D call: TRBD2 (5 bases). The CDR3 runs to 16 residues. Germline V lookup: CDR1 GTSNPN, CDR2 SVGIG (reference sequence). V dropped 0 bases and J dropped 7 bases, with 22 bases sitting between them.